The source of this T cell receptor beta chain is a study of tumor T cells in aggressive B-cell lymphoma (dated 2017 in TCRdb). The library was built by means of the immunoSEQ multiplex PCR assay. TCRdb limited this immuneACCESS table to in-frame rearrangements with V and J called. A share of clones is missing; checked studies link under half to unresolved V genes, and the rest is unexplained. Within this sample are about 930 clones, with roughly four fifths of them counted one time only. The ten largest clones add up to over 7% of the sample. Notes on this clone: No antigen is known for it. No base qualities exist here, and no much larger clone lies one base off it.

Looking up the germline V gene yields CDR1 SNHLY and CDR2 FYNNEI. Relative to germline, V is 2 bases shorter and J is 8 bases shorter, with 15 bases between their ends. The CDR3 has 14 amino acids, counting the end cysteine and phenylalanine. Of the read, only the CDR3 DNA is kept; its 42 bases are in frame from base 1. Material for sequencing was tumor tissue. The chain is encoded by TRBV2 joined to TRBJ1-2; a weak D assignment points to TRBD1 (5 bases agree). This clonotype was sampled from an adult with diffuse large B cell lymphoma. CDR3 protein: CASSEKGGWGGYTF. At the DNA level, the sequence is TGTGCCAGCAGTGAAAAGGGAGGATGGGGCGGCTACACCTTC.